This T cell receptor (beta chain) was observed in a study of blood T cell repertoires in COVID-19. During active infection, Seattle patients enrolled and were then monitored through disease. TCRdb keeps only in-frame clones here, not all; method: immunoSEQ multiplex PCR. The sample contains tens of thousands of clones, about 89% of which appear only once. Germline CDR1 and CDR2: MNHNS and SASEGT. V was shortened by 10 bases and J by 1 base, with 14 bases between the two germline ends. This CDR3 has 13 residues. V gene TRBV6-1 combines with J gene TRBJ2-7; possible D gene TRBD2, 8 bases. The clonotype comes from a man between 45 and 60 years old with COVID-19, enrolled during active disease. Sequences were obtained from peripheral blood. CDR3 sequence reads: CATGGGGSYEQYF. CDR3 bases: TGTGCCACGGGAGGGGGCGGGTCCTACGAGCAGTACTTC.